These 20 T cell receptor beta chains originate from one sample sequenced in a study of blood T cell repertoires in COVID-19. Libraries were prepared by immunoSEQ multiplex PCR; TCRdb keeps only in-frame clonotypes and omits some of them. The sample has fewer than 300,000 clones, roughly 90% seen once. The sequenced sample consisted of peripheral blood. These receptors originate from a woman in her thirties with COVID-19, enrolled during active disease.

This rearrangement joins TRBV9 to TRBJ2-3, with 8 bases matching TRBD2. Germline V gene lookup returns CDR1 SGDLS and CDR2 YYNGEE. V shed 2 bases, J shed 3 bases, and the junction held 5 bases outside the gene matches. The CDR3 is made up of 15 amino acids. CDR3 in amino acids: CASSVMASGTDTQYF. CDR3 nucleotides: TGTGCCAGCAGCGTTATGGCTAGCGGGACAGATACGCAGTATTTT.

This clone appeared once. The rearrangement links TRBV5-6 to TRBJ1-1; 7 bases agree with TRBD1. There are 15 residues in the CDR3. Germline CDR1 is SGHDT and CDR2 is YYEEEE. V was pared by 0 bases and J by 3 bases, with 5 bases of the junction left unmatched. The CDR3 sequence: CASSLDRGPHTEAFF. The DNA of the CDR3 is TGTGCCAGCAGCTTGGACAGGGGACCCCACACTGAAGCTTTCTTT.

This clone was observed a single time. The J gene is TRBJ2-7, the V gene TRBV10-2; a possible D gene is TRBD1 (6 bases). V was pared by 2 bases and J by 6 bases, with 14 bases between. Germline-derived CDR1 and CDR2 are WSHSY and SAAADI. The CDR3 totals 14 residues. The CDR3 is CASSERLIGGEQYF. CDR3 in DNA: TGCGCCAGCAGTGAGAGGCTAATAGGGGGCGAGCAGTACTTC.

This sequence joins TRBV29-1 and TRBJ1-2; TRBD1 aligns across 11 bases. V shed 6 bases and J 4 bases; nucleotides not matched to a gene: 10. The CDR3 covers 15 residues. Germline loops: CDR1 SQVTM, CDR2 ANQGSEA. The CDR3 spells CSVISGTGGPYGYTF. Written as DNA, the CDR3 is TGCAGCGTCATATCCGGGACAGGGGGGCCCTATGGCTACACCTTC.

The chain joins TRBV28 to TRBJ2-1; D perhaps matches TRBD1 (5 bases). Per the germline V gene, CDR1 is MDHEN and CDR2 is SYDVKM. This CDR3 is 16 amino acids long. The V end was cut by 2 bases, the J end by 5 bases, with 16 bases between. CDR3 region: CASSLNFRDGNNEQFF. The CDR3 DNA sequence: TGTGCCAGCAGTTTAAACTTCAGGGATGGGAACAATGAGCAGTTCTTC.

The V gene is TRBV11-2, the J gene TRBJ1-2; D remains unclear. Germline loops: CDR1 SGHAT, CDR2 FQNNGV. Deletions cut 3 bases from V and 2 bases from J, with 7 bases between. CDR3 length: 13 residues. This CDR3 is CASSFEQNYGYTF. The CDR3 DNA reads TGTGCCAGCAGCTTTGAACAGAACTATGGCTACACCTTC.

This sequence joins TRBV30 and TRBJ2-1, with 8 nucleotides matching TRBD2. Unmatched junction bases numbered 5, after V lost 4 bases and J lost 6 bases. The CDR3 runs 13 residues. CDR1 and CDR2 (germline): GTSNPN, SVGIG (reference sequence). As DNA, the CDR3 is TGTGCCTGGACGCGACTAGCGAGCAATGAGCAGTTCTTC. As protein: CAWTRLASNEQFF.

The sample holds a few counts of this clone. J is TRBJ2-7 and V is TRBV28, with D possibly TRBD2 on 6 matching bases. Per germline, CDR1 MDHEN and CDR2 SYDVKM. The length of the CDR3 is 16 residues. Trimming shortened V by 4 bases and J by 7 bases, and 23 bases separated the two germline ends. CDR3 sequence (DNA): TGTGCCAGCAGTTCCCCCAGCGGGCATACGGGGATGGAGCAGTACTTC. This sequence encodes CASSSPSGHTGMEQYF.

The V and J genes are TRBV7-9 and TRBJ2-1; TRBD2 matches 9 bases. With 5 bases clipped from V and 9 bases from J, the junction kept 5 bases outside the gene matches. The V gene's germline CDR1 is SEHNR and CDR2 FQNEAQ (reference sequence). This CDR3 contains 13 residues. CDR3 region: CASSLNSGSEQFF. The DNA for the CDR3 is TGTGCCAGCAGCCTCAATAGCGGGAGTGAGCAGTTCTTC.

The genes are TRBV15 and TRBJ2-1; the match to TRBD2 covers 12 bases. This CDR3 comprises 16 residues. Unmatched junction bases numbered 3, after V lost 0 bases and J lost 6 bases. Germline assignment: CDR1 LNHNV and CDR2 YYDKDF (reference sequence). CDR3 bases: TGTGCCACCAGCAGAGATCTAGCGGGAGGGAGCAATGAGCAGTTCTTC. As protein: CATSRDLAGGSNEQFF.

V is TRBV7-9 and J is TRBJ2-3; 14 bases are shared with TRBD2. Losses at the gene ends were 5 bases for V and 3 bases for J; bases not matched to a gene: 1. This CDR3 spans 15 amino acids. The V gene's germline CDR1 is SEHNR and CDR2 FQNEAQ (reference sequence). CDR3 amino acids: CASSRTSGRTDTQYF. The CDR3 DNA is TGTGCCAGCAGCCGGACTAGCGGGAGGACAGATACGCAGTATTTT.

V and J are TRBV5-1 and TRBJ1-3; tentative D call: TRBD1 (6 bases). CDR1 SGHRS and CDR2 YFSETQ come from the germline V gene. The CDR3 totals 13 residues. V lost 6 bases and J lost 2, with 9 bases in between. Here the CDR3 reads CASKDSPGNTIYF. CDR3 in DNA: TGCGCCAGCAAGGACAGTCCTGGAAACACCATATATTTT.

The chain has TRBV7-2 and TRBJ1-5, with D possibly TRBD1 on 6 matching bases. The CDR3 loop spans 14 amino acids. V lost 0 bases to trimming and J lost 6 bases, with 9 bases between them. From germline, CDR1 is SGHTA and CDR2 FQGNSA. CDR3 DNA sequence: TGTGCCAGCAGCTTAGCGCAGGGGATTCAGCCCCAGCATTTT. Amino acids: CASSLAQGIQPQHF.

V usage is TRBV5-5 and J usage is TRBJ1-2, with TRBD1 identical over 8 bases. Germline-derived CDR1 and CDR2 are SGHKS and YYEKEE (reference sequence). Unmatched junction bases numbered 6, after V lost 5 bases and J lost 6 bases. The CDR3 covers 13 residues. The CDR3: CASSNRDRNGYTF. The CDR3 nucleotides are TGTGCCAGCAGTAACCGGGACAGGAATGGCTACACCTTC.

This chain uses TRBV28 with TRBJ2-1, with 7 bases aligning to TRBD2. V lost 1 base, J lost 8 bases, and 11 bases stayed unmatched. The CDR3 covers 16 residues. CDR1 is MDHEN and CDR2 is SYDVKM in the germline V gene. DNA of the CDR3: TGTGCCAGCAGTTTATCGAGACGTGGGAGGGGCCATGAGCAGTTCTTC. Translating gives CASSLSRRGRGHEQFF.

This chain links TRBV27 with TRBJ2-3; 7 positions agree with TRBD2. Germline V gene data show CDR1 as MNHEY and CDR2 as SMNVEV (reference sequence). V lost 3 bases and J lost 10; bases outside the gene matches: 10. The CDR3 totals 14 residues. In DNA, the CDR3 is TGTGCCAGCAGTTTGCTTGGCCAAGCGGGATCGCAGTATTTT. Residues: CASSLLGQAGSQYF.

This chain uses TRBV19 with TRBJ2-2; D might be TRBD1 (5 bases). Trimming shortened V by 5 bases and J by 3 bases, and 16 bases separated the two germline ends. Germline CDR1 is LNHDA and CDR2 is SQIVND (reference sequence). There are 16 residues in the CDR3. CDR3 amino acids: CASSPETARYTGELFF. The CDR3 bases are TGTGCCAGTAGTCCGGAGACAGCGCGATACACCGGGGAGCTGTTTTTT.

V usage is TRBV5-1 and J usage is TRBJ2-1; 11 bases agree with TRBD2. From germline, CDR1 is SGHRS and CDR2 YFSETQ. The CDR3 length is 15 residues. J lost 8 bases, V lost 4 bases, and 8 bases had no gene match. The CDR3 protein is CASSVSGRGKDEQFF. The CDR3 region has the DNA TGCGCCAGCAGCGTTAGCGGGAGGGGTAAAGATGAGCAGTTCTTC.

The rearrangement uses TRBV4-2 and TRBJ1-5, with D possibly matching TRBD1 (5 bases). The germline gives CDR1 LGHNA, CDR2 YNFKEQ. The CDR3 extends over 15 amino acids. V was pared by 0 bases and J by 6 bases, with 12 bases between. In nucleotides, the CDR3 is TGTGCCAGCAGCCAAGAACAGGTAGGGGCTCAGCCCCAGCATTTT. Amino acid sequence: CASSQEQVGAQPQHF.

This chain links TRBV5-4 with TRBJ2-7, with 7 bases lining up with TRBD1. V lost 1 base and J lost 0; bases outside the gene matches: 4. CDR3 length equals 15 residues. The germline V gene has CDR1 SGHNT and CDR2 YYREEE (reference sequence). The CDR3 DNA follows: TGTGCCAGCAGCTTGCCGGGACAGACCTCCTACGAGCAGTACTTC. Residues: CASSLPGQTSYEQYF.